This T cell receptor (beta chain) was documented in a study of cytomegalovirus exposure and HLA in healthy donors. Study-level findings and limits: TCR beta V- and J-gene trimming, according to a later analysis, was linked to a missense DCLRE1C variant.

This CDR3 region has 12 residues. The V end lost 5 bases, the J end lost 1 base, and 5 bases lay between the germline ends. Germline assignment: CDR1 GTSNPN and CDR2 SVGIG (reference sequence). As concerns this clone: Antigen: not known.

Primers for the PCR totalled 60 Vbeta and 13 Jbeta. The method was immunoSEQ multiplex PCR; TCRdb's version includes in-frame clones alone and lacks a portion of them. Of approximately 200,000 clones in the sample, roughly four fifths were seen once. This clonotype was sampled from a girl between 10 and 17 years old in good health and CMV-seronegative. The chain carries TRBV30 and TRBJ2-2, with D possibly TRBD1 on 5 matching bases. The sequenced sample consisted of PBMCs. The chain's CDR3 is CAWGQNTGELFF. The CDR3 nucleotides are TGTGCCTGGGGACAGAACACCGGGGAGCTGTTTTTT.